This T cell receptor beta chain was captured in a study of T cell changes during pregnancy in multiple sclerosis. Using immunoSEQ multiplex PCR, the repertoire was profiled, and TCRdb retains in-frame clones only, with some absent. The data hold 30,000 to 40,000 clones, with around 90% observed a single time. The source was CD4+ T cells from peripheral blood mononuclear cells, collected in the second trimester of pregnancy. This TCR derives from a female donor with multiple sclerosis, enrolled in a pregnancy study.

Here the CDR3 reads CASSVTGMADLNIQYF. As DNA, the CDR3 is TGTGCCAGCAGCGTGACAGGGATGGCAGACTTAAACATTCAGTACTTC. This chain uses TRBV5-6 with TRBJ2-4; 7 bases map to TRBD1. This CDR3 contains 16 residues. The germline V gene has CDR1 SGHDT and CDR2 YYEEEE. With 4 bases clipped from V and 6 bases from J, the junction kept 13 bases outside the gene matches.